The 21 T cell receptor beta chains presented below share a single source sample, sequenced in a study of T cells in Graves' hyperthyroidism and ophthalmopathy. The CDR3 regions of TCR beta were amplified from RNA transcripts. When the TCR CDR3 underwent first-round RT-PCR, the HTBI primer set was used. TCRdb processed the multiplex PCR reads anew with MiXCR; each CDR3 protein has one entry. The table records about 590,000 distinct CDR3 sequences, approximately 15% of them present only once. Sequencing was performed on blood. The source is a woman between 25 and 40 years old with Graves' hyperthyroidism.

This clonotype was counted only a few times. The rearrangement joins TRBV15 to TRBJ2-7; D remains ambiguous. V was cut by 1 base and J by 3 bases, with 7 bases left in between. Germline CDR1 reads LNHNV; CDR2 reads YYDKDF (reference sequence). This CDR3 is built from 13 residues. The CDR3 DNA reads TGTGCCACCAGCAGAGCAGTTTACTACGAGCAGTACTTC. Translated: CATSRAVYYEQYF.

The chain uses TRBV9 and TRBJ2-3; D is possibly TRBD2 (6 bases). Germline loops: CDR1 SGDLS, CDR2 YYNGEE. The CDR3 is 15 residues long. V lost 0 bases to trimming and J lost 2 bases, with 10 bases between them. In DNA, the CDR3 is TGTGCCAGCAGCGTAGATGCGGGATTCACAGATACGCAGTATTTT. This codes for CASSVDAGFTDTQYF. The full variable domain, in which reference TRBV9 and TRBJ2-3 provide the parts outside the CDR3, is DSGVTQTPKHLITATGQRVTLRCSPRSGDLSVYWYQQSLDQGLQFLIQYYNGEERAKGNILERFSAQQFPDLHSELNLSSLELGDSALYFCASSVDAGFTDTQYFGPGTRLTVL.

V is TRBV3-1 and J is TRBJ2-1, with TRBD2 matching over 10 bases. V dropped 0 bases and J dropped 8; count of bases not matched to a gene: 13. The CDR3 loop spans 18 amino acids. Germline CDR1 and CDR2: LGHDT and YNNKEL (reference sequence). CDR3 sequence (DNA): TGTGCCAGCAGCCAAGAGGACGCTAGCGGGAGTAGGGCTCATGAGCAGTTCTTC. Its protein product is CASSQEDASGSRAHEQFF.

This clonotype has a count of ten or more. The chain carries TRBV20-1 and TRBJ2-3, with D perhaps being TRBD1 or TRBD2 (5 bases each). The CDR3 covers 12 residues. Trimming cost V 3 bases and J 6 bases, with 10 bases left between them. Germline loops: CDR1 DFQATT, CDR2 SNEGSKA (reference sequence). Written as DNA, the CDR3 is TGCAGTGCTAGGGGGGTGGGCGATACGCAGTATTTT. This encodes CSARGVGDTQYF.

The sample holds many counts of this clonotype. The chain couples TRBV20-1 to TRBJ2-1; tentative D call: TRBD1 (5 bases). This CDR3 has 14 residues. Germline V gene sequence: CDR1 DFQATT, CDR2 SNEGSKA (reference sequence). With 4 bases removed from V and 0 bases from J, the gap between germline ends came to 10 bases. The CDR3, as DNA: TGCAGTGCTATGGGGCGGAACTCCTACAATGAGCAGTTCTTC. Encoded protein: CSAMGRNSYNEQFF.

This clonotype was detected ten times or more. The CDR3 DNA follows: TGTGCCAGCAGATCTAGCGGGAGGAGCTACGAGCAGTACTTC. Translating gives CASRSSGRSYEQYF. The V call is TRBV12-3 or TRBV12-4, the J call TRBJ2-7; TRBD2 matches at 11 bases. The CDR3 runs to 14 residues. Losses at the gene ends were 6 bases for V and 3 bases for J; bases not matched to a gene: 4.

Worth noting for this clonotype: This may be a read error: a much more frequent sequence differs by one nucleotide. This chain joins TRBV7-9 and TRBJ2-1, with 12 bases identical to TRBD2. This CDR3 has 15 residues. V shed 5 bases, J shed 7 bases, and the junction held 6 bases outside the gene matches. Germline assignment: CDR1 SEHNR and CDR2 FQNEAQ (reference sequence). The CDR3 here is CASSRPGLAGNEQFF. The DNA for the CDR3 is TGTGCCAGCAGCCGACCGGGACTAGCGGGTAATGAGCAGTTCTTC.

This clonotype has ten or more counts. The chain is built from TRBV6-1 and TRBJ1-5; TRBD1 matches 7 bases. V lost 5 bases to trimming and J lost 3 bases; unmatched junction nucleotides: 10. The CDR3 runs 16 residues. Per germline, CDR1 MNHNS and CDR2 SASEGT. CDR3 sequence (DNA): TGTGCCAGCAGTTATACCGGGACAGCAGACAATCAGCCCCAGCATTTT. Residues: CASSYTGTADNQPQHF.

This clonotype was counted at least ten times. The rearrangement joins TRBV12-3 or TRBV12-4 to TRBJ2-3, with D perhaps assigned TRBD1 or TRBD2 (6 bases each). The CDR3 sequence is 14 residues long. Trimming pared 10 bases from V and 0 bases from J, leaving 14 bases between. CDR3 residues: CATLWGASTDTQYF. The CDR3 coding sequence is TGTGCCACTCTGTGGGGGGCTAGCACAGATACGCAGTATTTT.

This clonotype was recorded many times. The genes are TRBV12-5 and TRBJ2-3, with 7 bases fitting TRBD2. The V and J ends lost 5 bases and 4 bases, in that order; junction bases with no gene match: 3. Germline CDR1 reads LGHNT; CDR2 reads FRNRAP. The CDR3 spans 13 residues. CDR3 region: CASGGEGADTQYF. The CDR3 DNA sequence: TGTGCTAGTGGTGGGGAGGGTGCAGATACGCAGTATTTT.

This clonotype was counted many times. The chain links TRBV12-3 or TRBV12-4 to TRBJ1-3; possibly TRBD1 for D (5 bases). The CDR3 is 14 amino acids. Trimming removed 4 bases at V and 5 bases at J, with 12 bases between. The CDR3: CASSYRDARNTIYF. CDR3 bases: TGTGCCAGCAGTTACCGGGACGCACGAAACACCATATATTTT.

This clonotype occurred many times. The chain is built from TRBV24-1 and TRBJ1-5; a weak D match, TRBD1 (6 bases). The CDR3 covers 16 residues. V was clipped by 9 bases and J by 4 bases, with 21 bases between them. Per the germline V gene, CDR1 is KGHDR and CDR2 is SFDVKD. The CDR3 DNA sequence: TGTGCCACCGCAGGCTTCCAGGGGACTTATAATCAGCCCCAGCATTTT. This encodes CATAGFQGTYNQPQHF.

The chain employs TRBV10-2 and TRBJ2-1; D not certain. Trimming removed 2 bases from V and 9 bases from J, with 8 bases in between. The CDR3 runs 12 residues. Per germline, CDR1 WSHSY and CDR2 SAAADI. Here the CDR3 reads CASSEIWGEQFF. The CDR3 region has the DNA TGCGCCAGCAGTGAGATCTGGGGTGAGCAGTTCTTC.

This clonotype was counted ten times or more. The chain uses TRBV2 and TRBJ2-2, with D unclear. V lost 1 base to trimming and J lost 2 bases, with 8 bases between them. From germline, CDR1 is SNHLY and CDR2 FYNNEI. This CDR3 is built from 15 residues. CDR3 residues: CASSEDILNTGELFF. CDR3 in DNA: TGTGCCAGCAGTGAAGACATTCTTAACACCGGGGAGCTGTTTTTT. The full variable domain, with the rest looked up from reference TRBV2 and TRBJ2-2, is EPEVTQTPSHQVTQMGQEVILRCVPISNHLYFYWYRQILGQKVEFLVSFYNNEISEKSEIFDDQFSVERPDGSNFTLKIRSTKLEDSAMYFCASSEDILNTGELFFGEGSRLTVL.

This clonotype has ten or more counts. The chain links TRBV6-2 or TRBV6-3 to TRBJ1-5; maybe TRBD1 (6 bases). V shed 0 bases and J shed 0 bases, with 9 bases lying between them. The CDR3 loop spans 16 amino acids. Germline lookup yields CDR1 MNHEY and CDR2 SVGEGT. The CDR3 sequence is CASSYSGGHSNQPQHF. The CDR3 DNA reads TGTGCCAGCAGTTACTCTGGGGGACATAGCAATCAGCCCCAGCATTTT.

There are a few counts of this clonotype. CDR3 sequence (DNA): TGCGCCAGCAGCCAAGATCGGGCTAGCGGGGAGCTGTTTTTT. This encodes CASSQDRASGELFF. This chain connects TRBV4-3 to TRBJ2-2, with D unresolved. Deletions cut 0 bases from V and 7 bases from J, with 9 bases between. CDR1 and CDR2 from the germline V gene are LGHNA and YSLEER. This CDR3 is built from 14 residues.

This clonotype was seen ten or more times. The chain is built from TRBV20-1 and TRBJ1-5, with D perhaps matching TRBD1 (6 bases). Germline V gives CDR1 DFQATT, CDR2 SNEGSKA (reference sequence). The CDR3 contains 14 residues. Trimming removed 5 bases from V and 0 bases from J, with 11 bases in between. The CDR3, as DNA: TGCAGTGCTGGACAGTCGAATAGCAATCAGCCCCAGCATTTT. Its translation: CSAGQSNSNQPQHF.

V and J are TRBV4-1 and TRBJ1-2; D unclear. Germline V lookup: CDR1 MGHRA, CDR2 YSYEKL. The CDR3 is made up of 14 amino acids. V was pared by 1 base and J by 4 bases, with 10 bases between. Here the CDR3 reads CASSQGRAGYGYTF. In DNA, the CDR3 is TGCGCCAGCAGCCAAGGTCGGGCCGGCTATGGCTACACCTTC.

Notes on this clonotype: A much larger clonotype is one base distant, so this may be a read error. The V gene is TRBV7-2, the J gene TRBJ2-7; the D gene could be TRBD1 or TRBD2 (5 bases each). The CDR3 runs 14 residues. From germline, CDR1 is SGHTA and CDR2 FQGNSA. V lost 5 bases and J 4 bases, leaving 15 bases between the germline ends. The CDR3 coding sequence is TGTGCCAGCAGCATTGGGGGTACCGGTTACGAGCAGTACTTC. Translation gives CASSIGGTGYEQYF.

V and J are TRBV10-3 and TRBJ2-3; 14 bases map to TRBD2. The CDR3 extends over 17 amino acids. V lost 8 bases, J lost 6 bases, and 13 bases stayed unmatched. Germline values: CDR1 ENHRY, CDR2 SYGVKD. The CDR3 is CAISGTSGSVSGDTQYF. Here the CDR3 DNA reads TGTGCCATCTCCGGGACTAGCGGGAGTGTTTCCGGGGATACGCAGTATTTT.

This clonotype was observed at least ten times. The chain links TRBV15 to TRBJ1-5, with D perhaps TRBD1 (6 bases). Germline CDR1 LNHNV, CDR2 YYDKDF (reference sequence). V shed 0 bases and J shed 7 bases, with 13 bases lying between them. The CDR3 loop spans 15 amino acids. DNA of the CDR3: TGTGCCACCAGCAGAGATAGGGGGATGGCACAGCCCCAGCATTTT. This encodes CATSRDRGMAQPQHF.